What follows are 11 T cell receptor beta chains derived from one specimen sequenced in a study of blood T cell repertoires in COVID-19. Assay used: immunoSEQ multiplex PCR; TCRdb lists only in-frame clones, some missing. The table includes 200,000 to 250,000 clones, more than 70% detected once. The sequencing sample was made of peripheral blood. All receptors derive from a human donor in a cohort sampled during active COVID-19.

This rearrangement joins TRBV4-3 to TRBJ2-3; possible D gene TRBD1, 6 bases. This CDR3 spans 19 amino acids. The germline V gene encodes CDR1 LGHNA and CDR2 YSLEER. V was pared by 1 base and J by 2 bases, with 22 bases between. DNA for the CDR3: TGCGCCAGCAGCCAAGGGCGACGAATACAGGGTGGGGACACAGATACGCAGTATTTT. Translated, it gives CASSQGRRIQGGDTDTQYF.

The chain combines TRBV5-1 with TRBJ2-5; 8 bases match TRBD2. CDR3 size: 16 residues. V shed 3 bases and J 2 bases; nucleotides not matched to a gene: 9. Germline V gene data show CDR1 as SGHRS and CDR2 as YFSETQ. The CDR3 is CASSYSSGLTQETQYF. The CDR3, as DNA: TGCGCCAGCAGCTACTCTAGCGGGCTAACACAAGAGACCCAGTACTTC. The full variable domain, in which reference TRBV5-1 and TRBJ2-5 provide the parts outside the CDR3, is KAGVTQTPRYLIKTRGQQVTLSCSPISGHRSVSWYQQTPGQGLQFLFEYFSETQRNKGNFPGRFSGRQFSNSRSEMNVSTLELGDSALYLCASSYSSGLTQETQYFGPGTRLLVL.

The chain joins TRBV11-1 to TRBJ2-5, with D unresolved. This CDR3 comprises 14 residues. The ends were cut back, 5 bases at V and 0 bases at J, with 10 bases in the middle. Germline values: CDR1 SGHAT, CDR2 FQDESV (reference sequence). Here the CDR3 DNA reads TGTGCCAGCAGCCCTCGAGCTTACCAAGAGACCCAGTACTTC. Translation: CASSPRAYQETQYF.

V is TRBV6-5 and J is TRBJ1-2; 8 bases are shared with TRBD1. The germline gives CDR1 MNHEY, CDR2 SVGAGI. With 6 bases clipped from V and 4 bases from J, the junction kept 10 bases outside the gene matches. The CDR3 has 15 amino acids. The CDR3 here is CASRWTGRDLYGYTF. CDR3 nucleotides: TGTGCCAGCAGGTGGACAGGGAGGGACCTCTATGGCTACACCTTC.

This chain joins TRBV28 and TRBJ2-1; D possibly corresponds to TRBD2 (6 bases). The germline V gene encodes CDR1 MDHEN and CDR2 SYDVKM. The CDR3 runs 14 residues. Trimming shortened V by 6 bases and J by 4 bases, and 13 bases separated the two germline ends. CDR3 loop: CASSYTGGYNEQFF. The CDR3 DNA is TGTGCCAGCAGCTACACCGGGGGTTACAATGAGCAGTTCTTC.

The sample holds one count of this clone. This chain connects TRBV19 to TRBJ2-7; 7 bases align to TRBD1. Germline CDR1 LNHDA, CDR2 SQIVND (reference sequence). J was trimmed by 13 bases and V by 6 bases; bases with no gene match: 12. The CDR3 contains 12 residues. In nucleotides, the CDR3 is TGTGCCAGTAGCCTCAGACAGGGCCCTCCATACTTC. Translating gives CASSLRQGPPYF.

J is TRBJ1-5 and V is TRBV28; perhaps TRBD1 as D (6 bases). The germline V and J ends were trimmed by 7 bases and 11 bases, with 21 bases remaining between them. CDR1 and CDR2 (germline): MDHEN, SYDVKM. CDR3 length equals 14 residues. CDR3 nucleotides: TGTGCCAGCATCGAAGGGGGGGCCATCAAGTCCCAGCATTTT. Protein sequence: CASIEGGAIKSQHF.

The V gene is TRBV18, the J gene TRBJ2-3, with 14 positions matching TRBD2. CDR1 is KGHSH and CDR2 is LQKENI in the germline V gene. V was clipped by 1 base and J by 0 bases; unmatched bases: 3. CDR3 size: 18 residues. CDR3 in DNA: TGTGCCAGCTCACCACGGACTAGCGGGGGGTTCAGCACAGATACGCAGTATTTT. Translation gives CASSPRTSGGFSTDTQYF.

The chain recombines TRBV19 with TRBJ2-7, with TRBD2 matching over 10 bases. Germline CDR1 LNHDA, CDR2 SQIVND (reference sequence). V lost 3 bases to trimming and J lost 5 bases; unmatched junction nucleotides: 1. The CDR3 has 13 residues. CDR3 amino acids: CASSILAGDEQYF. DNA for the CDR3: TGTGCCAGTAGTATTCTAGCGGGAGACGAGCAGTACTTC. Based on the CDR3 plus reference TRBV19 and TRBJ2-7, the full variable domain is DGGITQSPKYLFRKEGQNVTLSCEQNLNHDAMYWYRQDPGQGLRLIYYSQIVNDFQKGDIAEGYSVSREKKESFPLTVTSAQKNPTAFYLCASSILAGDEQYFGPGTRLTVT.

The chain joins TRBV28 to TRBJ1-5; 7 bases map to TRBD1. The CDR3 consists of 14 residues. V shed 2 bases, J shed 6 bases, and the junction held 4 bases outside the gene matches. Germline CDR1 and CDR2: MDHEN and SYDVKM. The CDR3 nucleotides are TGTGCCAGCAGTTTAGGAGGGGGCCGTCAGCCCCAGCATTTT. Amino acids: CASSLGGGRQPQHF.

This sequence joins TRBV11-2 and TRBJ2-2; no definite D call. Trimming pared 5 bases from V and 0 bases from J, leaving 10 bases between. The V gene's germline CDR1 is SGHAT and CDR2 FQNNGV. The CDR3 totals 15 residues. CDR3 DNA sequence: TGTGCCAGCAGCGTACACCTCGCGAACACCGGGGAGCTGTTTTTT. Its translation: CASSVHLANTGELFF.